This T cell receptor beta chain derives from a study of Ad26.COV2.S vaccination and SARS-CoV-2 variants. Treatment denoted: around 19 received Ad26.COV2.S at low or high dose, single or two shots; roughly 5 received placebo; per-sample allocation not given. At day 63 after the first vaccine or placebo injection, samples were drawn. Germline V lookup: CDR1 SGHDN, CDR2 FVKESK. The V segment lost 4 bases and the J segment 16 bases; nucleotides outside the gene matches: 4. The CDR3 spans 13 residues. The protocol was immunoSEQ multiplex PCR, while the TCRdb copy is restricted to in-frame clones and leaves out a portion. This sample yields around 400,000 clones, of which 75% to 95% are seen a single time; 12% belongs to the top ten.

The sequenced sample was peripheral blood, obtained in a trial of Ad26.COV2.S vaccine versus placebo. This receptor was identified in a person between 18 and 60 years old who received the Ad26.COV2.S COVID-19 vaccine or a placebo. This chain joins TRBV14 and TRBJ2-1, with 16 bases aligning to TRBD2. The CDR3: CASSPGLAGGRFF. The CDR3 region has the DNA TGTGCCAGCAGCCCGGGACTAGCGGGAGGGCGCTTCTTC.